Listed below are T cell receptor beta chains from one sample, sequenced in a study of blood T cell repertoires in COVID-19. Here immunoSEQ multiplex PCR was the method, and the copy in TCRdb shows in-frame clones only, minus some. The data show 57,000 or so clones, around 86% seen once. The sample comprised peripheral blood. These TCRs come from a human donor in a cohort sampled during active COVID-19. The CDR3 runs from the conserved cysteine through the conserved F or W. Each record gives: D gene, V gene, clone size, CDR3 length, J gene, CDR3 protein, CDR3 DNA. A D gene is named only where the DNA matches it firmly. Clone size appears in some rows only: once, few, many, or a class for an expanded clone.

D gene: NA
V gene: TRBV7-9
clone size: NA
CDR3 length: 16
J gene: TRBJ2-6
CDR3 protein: CASSSHEPSGANVLTF
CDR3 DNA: TGTGCCAGCAGCTCACACGAACCCTCTGGGGCCAACGTCCTGACTTTC

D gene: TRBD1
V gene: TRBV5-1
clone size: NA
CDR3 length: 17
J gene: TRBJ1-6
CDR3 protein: CASSLRFRDSLNSPLHF
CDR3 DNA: TGCGCCAGCAGCTTACGGTTCCGGGACAGCCTAAATTCACCCCTCCACTTT

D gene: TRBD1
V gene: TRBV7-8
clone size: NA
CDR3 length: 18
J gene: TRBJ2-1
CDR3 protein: CASSLVGRQGSSGNEQFF
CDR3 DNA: TGTGCCAGCAGCTTAGTGGGGAGACAGGGGTCGAGTGGTAATGAGCAGTTCTTC

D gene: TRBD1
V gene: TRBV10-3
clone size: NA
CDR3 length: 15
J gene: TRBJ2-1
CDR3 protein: CAISAKTGEDNEQFF
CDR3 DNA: TGTGCCATCAGTGCTAAGACAGGGGAGGATAATGAGCAGTTCTTC

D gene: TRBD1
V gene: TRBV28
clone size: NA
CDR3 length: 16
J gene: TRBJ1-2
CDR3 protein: CASRIALRGANYGYTF
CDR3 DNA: TGTGCCAGCAGAATCGCTCTCAGGGGGGCTAACTATGGCTACACCTTC

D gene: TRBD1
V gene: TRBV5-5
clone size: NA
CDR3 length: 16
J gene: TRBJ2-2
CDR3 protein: CASSSRTGIITGELFF
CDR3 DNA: TGTGCCAGCAGCTCTAGGACAGGGATTATCACCGGGGAGCTGTTTTTT

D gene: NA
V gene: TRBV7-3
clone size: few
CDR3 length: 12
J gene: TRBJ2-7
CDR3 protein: CASLREYYEQYF
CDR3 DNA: TGTGCCAGCTTGCGGGAATACTACGAGCAGTACTTC

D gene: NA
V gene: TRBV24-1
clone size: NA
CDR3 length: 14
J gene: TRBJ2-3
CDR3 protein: CATWGGPATDTQYF
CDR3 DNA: TGTGCCACCTGGGGGGGGCCGGCCACAGATACGCAGTATTTT

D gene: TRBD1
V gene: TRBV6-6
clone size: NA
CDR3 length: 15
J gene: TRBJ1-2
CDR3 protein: CASSNRDRSNWGYTF
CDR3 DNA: TGTGCCAGCAGTAACCGGGACAGGTCTAACTGGGGCTACACCTTC

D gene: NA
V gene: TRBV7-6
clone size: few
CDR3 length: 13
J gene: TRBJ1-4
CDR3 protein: CASGSNRDEKLFF
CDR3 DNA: TGTGCCAGCGGATCTAACAGGGATGAAAAACTGTTTTTT

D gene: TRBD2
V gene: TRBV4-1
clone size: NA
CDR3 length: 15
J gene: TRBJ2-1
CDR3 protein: CASSHWLADYNEQFF
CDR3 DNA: TGCGCCAGCAGCCATTGGCTAGCGGATTACAATGAGCAGTTCTTC

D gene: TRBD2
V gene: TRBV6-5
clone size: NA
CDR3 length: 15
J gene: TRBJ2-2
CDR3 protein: CASSYHGRSTGELFF
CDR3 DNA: TGTGCCAGCAGTTATCACGGGAGGAGCACCGGGGAGCTGTTTTTT